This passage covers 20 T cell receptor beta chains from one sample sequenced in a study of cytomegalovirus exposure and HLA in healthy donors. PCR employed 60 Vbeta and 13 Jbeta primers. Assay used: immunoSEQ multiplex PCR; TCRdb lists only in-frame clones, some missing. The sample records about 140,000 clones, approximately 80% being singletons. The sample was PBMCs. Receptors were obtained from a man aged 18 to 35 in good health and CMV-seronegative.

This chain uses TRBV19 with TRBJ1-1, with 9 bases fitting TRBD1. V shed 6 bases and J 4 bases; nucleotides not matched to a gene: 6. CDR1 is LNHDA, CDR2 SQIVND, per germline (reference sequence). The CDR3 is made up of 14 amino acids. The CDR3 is CASREDRGVTEAFF. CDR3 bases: TGTGCCAGTAGAGAAGACAGGGGGGTCACTGAAGCTTTCTTT. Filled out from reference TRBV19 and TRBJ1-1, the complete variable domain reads DGGITQSPKYLFRKEGQNVTLSCEQNLNHDAMYWYRQDPGQGLRLIYYSQIVNDFQKGDIAEGYSVSREKKESFPLTVTSAQKNPTAFYLCASREDRGVTEAFFGQGTRLTVV.

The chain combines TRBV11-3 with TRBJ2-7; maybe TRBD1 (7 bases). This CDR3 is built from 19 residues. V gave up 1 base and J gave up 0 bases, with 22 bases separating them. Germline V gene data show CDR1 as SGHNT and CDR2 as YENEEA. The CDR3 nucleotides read TGTGCCAGCAGCTTAGCGTGGGGGGAACAGGGGCTATACTCCTACGAGCAGTACTTC. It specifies CASSLAWGEQGLYSYEQYF.

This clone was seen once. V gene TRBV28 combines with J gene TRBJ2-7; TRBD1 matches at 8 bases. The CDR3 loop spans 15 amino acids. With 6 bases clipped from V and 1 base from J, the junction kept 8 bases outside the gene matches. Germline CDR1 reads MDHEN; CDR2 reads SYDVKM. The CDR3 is CASRPGQDRSYEQYF. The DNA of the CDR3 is TGTGCCAGCAGGCCGGGACAGGACAGATCCTACGAGCAGTACTTC. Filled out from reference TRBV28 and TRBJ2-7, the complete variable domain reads DVKVTQSSRYLVKRTGEKVFLECVQDMDHENMFWYRQDPGLGLRLIYFSYDVKMKEKGDIPEGYSVSREKKERFSLILESASTNQTSMYLCASRPGQDRSYEQYFGPGTRLTVT.

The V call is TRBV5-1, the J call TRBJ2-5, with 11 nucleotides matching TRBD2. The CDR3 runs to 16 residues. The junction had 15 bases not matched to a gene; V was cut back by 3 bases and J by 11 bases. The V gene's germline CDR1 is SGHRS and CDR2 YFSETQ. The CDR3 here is CASSYQGTSGNRGQYF. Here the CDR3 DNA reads TGCGCCAGCAGCTACCAGGGGACTAGCGGAAATCGTGGGCAGTACTTC.

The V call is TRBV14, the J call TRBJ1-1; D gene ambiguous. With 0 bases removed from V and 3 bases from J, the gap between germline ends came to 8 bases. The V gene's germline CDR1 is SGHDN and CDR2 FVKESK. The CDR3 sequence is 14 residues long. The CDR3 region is CASSQDPEDTEAFF. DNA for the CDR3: TGTGCCAGCAGCCAAGATCCGGAGGACACTGAAGCTTTCTTT.

This CDR3 reads CASSASGENTEAFF. CDR3 nucleotides: TGCGCCAGCAGCGCTTCAGGGGAAAACACTGAAGCTTTCTTT. V and J are TRBV5-1 and TRBJ1-1, with D possibly matching TRBD1 (6 bases). CDR3 length: 14 amino acids. The V and J ends lost 4 bases and 2 bases respectively, with 12 bases between them. The germline CDR1 and CDR2 sequences are SGHRS and YFSETQ.

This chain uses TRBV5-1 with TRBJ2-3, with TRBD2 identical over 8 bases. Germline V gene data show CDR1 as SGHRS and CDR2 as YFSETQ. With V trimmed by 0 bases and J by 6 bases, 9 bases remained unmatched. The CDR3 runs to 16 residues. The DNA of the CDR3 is TGCGCCAGCAGCTTGGATTCGGGACTAGTATCTGATACGCAGTATTTT. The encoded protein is CASSLDSGLVSDTQYF.

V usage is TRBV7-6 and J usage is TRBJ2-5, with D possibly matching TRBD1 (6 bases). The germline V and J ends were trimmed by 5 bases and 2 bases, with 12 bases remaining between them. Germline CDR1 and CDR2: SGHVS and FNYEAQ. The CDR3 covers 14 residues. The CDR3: CASSPWTAQETQYF. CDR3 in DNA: TGTGCCAGCAGCCCGTGGACAGCACAAGAGACCCAGTACTTC. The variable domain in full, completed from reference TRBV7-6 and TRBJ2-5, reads GAGVSQSPRYKVTKRGQDVALRCDPISGHVSLYWYRQALGQGPEFLTYFNYEAQQDKSGLPNDRFSAERPEGSISTLTIQRTEQRDSAMYRCASSPWTAQETQYFGPGTRLLVL.

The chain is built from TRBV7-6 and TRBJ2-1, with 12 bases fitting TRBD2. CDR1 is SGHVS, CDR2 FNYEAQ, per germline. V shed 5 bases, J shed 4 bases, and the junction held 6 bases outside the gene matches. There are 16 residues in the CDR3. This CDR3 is CASSASSGGGYNEQFF. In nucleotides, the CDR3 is TGTGCCAGCAGCGCATCTAGCGGGGGGGGGTACAATGAGCAGTTCTTC. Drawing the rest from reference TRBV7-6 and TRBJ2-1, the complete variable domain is GAGVSQSPRYKVTKRGQDVALRCDPISGHVSLYWYRQALGQGPEFLTYFNYEAQQDKSGLPNDRFSAERPEGSISTLTIQRTEQRDSAMYRCASSASSGGGYNEQFFGPGTRLTVL.

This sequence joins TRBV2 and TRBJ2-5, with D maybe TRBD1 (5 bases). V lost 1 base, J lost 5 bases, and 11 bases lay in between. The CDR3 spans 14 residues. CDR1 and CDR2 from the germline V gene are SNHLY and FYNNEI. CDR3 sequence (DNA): TGTGCCAGCAGTGAAGAAAGGGCAGGGGAGACCCAGTACTTC. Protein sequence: CASSEERAGETQYF.

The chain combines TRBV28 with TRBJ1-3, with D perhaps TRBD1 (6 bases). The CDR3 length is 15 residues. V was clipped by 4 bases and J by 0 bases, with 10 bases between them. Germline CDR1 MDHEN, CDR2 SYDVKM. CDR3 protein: CASSSGTSSGNTIYF. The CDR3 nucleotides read TGTGCCAGCAGTTCCGGGACAAGCTCTGGAAACACCATATATTTT. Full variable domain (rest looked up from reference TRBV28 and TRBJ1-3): DVKVTQSSRYLVKRTGEKVFLECVQDMDHENMFWYRQDPGLGLRLIYFSYDVKMKEKGDIPEGYSVSREKKERFSLILESASTNQTSMYLCASSSGTSSGNTIYFGEGSWLTVV.

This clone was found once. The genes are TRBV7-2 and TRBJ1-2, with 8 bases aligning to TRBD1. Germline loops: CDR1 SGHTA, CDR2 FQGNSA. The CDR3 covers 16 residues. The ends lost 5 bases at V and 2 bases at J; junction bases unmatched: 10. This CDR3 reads CASSPQPGGKNYGYTF. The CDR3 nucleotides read TGTGCCAGCAGCCCACAACCAGGGGGCAAGAACTATGGCTACACCTTC. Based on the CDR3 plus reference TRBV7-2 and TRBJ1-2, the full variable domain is GAGVSQSPSNKVTEKGKDVELRCDPISGHTALYWYRQSLGQGLEFLIYFQGNSAPDKSGLPSDRFSAERTGGSVSTLTIQRTQQEDSAVYLCASSPQPGGKNYGYTFGSGTRLTVV.

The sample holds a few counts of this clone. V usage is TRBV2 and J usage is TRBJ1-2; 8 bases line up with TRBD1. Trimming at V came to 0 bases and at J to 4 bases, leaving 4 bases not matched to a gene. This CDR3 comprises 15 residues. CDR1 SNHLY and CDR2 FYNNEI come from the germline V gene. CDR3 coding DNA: TGTGCCAGCAGTGAAGCCGGGACAGGATTCTATGGCTACACCTTC. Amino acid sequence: CASSEAGTGFYGYTF.

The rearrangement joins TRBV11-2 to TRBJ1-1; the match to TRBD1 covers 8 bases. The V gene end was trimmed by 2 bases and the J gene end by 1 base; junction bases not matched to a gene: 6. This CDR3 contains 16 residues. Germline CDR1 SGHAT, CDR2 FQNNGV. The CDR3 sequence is CASSLIGGTGNTEAFF. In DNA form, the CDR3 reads TGTGCCAGCAGCTTAATAGGGGGGACAGGGAACACTGAAGCTTTCTTT. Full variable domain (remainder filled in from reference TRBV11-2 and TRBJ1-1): EAGVAQSPRYKIIEKRQSVAFWCNPISGHATLYWYQQILGQGPKLLIQFQNNGVVDDSQLPKDRFSAERLKGVDSTLKIQPAKLEDSAVYLCASSLIGGTGNTEAFFGQGTRLTVV.

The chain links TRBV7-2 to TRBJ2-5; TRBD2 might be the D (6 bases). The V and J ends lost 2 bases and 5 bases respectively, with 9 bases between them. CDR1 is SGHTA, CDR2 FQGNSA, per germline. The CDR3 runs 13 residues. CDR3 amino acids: CASSLLGGETQYF. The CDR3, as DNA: TGTGCCAGCAGCTTATTGGGGGGTGAGACCCAGTACTTC.

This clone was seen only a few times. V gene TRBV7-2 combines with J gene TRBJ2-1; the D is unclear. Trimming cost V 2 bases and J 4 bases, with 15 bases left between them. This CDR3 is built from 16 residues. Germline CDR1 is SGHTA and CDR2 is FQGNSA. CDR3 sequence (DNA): TGTGCCAGCAGCTTATCCTGGGCCCACTTGTACAATGAGCAGTTCTTC. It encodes CASSLSWAHLYNEQFF.

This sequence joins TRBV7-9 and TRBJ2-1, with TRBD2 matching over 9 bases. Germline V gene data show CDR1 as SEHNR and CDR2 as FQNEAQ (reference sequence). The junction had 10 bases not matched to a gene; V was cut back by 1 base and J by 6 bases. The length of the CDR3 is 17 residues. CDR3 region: CASSLVLLREGFNEQFF. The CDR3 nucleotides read TGTGCCAGCAGCTTAGTGCTCTTGCGGGAGGGTTTCAATGAGCAGTTCTTC.

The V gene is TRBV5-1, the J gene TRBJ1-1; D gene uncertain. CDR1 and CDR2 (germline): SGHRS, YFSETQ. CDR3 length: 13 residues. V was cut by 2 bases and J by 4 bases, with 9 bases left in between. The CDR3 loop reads CASSFEGVTEAFF. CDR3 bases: TGCGCCAGCAGCTTCGAGGGCGTCACTGAAGCTTTCTTT.

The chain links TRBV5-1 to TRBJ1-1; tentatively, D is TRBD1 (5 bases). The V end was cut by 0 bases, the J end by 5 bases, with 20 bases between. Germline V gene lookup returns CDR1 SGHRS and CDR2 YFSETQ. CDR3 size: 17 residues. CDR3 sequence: CASSLEGRRRDGTEAFF. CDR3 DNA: TGCGCCAGCAGCTTGGAGGGGAGAAGGAGGGACGGGACTGAAGCTTTCTTT. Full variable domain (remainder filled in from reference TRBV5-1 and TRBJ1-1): KAGVTQTPRYLIKTRGQQVTLSCSPISGHRSVSWYQQTPGQGLQFLFEYFSETQRNKGNFPGRFSGRQFSNSRSEMNVSTLELGDSALYLCASSLEGRRRDGTEAFFGQGTRLTVV.

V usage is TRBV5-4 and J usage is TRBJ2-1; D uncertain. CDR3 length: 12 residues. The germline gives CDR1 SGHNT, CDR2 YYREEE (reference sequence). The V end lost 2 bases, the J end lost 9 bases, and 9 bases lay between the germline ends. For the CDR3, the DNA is TGTGCCAGCAGCTTCGATGGCATTGAGCAGTTCTTC. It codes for CASSFDGIEQFF. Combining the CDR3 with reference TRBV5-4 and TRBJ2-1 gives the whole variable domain ETGVTQSPTHLIKTRGQQVTLRCSSQSGHNTVSWYQQALGQGPQFIFQYYREEENGRGNFPPRFSGLQFPNYSSELNVNALELDDSALYLCASSFDGIEQFFGPGTRLTVL.